This T cell receptor (beta chain) comes out of a study of T cells expressing NK-cell markers. Study-wide context: In sorted CD3+CD56+NKG2C+, CD3+CD56+NKG2C- and CD3+CD56-NKG2C+ T cells, TCR beta repertoires were obtained.

Using the 5' RACE reads, TCRdb records one entry per CDR3 protein without DNA. In all, the sample yields 200,000 to 300,000 distinct CDR3 sequences. CDR3 length: 17 residues. In germline, CDR1 is SGHRS, CDR2 YFSETQ. Turning to this clonotype: Its antigen remains unknown.

The study, taken as a whole, reports: Among four donors, these clonotypes also ranked first in the CD3+CD56-NKG2C+ fraction. Unclear, still, was the HCMV specificity of the expanded NKG2C+ T cell clones. The study found dominant NKG2C+ clonotypes at about 1.0-8% of CD8+ T cells in about six donors.

Sequencing was carried out using blood T cells: a sorted CD56 or NKG2C T cell subset, CD4+ or CD8+ T cells, or bulk PBMC T cells (not recorded which). The gene calls are TRBV5-1 and TRBJ2-3; TCRdb names TRBD2, which stays unverified in the absence of DNA. The source of this sequence is a man between 18 and 35 years old in good health. The CDR3 loop is CASSLGTSGTTPNTQYF.